A selection of T cell receptor beta chains follows, all from one sample in a study of T-cell reconstitution after alpha-beta-depleted transplantation in children. A single record per CDR3 protein comes from TCRdb applying MiXCR to the PCR reads. This sample has about 830,000 distinct CDR3 sequences, with approximately 15% found just once. Sequencing used PBMCs, mostly from graft donor cells, obtained 360 days after TCRalphabeta/CD19-depleted stem cell transplant. These receptors all stem from a male patient younger than 18 who had a stem cell transplant for acute lymphoblastic leukemia, so the T cells may come from the graft donor. Each CDR3 is given with its conserved first and last residue. A D gene is named only where the DNA matches it firmly. Rows may omit the clone size; those that give it use once, few, many or a size class.

clone_size: few; d_call: TRBD1; v_call: TRBV5-1; j_call: TRBJ2-7; cdr3_nt: TGCGCCAGCAGCTTCCTCAGGGACAGGGCCTCCTACGAGCAGTACTTC; cdr3_aa: CASSFLRDRASYEQYF
clone_size: NA; d_call: NA; v_call: TRBV3-1; j_call: TRBJ2-5; cdr3_nt: TGTGCCAGCAGCTTACGGTGGAAGACCCAGTACTTC; cdr3_aa: CASSLRWKTQYF
clone_size: NA; d_call: NA; v_call: TRBV7-6; j_call: TRBJ2-7; cdr3_nt: TGTGCCAGCAGCCACCTCGCCCGTCAGGTTCTCTCCTACGAGCAGTACTTC; cdr3_aa: CASSHLARQVLSYEQYF
clone_size: few; d_call: TRBD1; v_call: TRBV7-9; j_call: TRBJ2-1; cdr3_nt: TGTGCCAGCAGCTTCTGGGACAGGGTCAATGAGCAGTTCTTC; cdr3_aa: CASSFWDRVNEQFF
clone_size: NA; d_call: TRBD1; v_call: TRBV4-1; j_call: TRBJ2-4; cdr3_nt: TGCGCCAGCAGCCGCCACCACGCAGGACAGGGATCTCCCTTAGCCAAAAACATTCAGTACTTC; cdr3_aa: CASSRHHAGQGSPLAKNIQYF
clone_size: NA; d_call: TRBD2; v_call: TRBV7-6; j_call: TRBJ2-3; cdr3_nt: TGTGCCAGCAGCCGTAGCGGGTACAGCACAGATACGCAGTATTTT; cdr3_aa: CASSRSGYSTDTQYF
clone_size: NA; d_call: NA; v_call: TRBV7-8; j_call: TRBJ2-1; cdr3_nt: TGTGCCAGCAGCTTACCGGGGACTGGACCCTACAATGAGCAGTTCTTC; cdr3_aa: CASSLPGTGPYNEQFF
clone_size: many; d_call: NA; v_call: TRBV5-1; j_call: TRBJ1-1; cdr3_nt: TGCGCCAGCAGCGGGTCGCGATGGGGGTTCAACACTGAAGCTTTCTTT; cdr3_aa: CASSGSRWGFNTEAFF
clone_size: NA; d_call: NA; v_call: TRBV5-8; j_call: TRBJ2-2; cdr3_nt: TGTGCCAGCAGCTTGCCACTAGCCGAGGGAGCCGGGGAGCTGTTTTTT; cdr3_aa: CASSLPLAEGAGELFF
clone_size: NA; d_call: TRBD1; v_call: TRBV7-9; j_call: TRBJ1-1; cdr3_nt: TGTGCCAGCAGCTTAATAGGGGGCTCGAACACTGAAGCTTTCTTT; cdr3_aa: CASSLIGGSNTEAFF
clone_size: NA; d_call: NA; v_call: TRBV5-1; j_call: TRBJ2-1; cdr3_nt: TGCGCCAGCAGCTTGCAGGGAACGTGGCGCCTAAGCTCCTACAATGAGCAGTTCTTC; cdr3_aa: CASSLQGTWRLSSYNEQFF
clone_size: few; d_call: NA; v_call: TRBV5-1; j_call: TRBJ1-4; cdr3_nt: TGCGCCAGCAGCTTGGGGTGGAGAGAAAAACTGTTTTTT; cdr3_aa: CASSLGWREKLFF
clone_size: NA; d_call: NA; v_call: TRBV12-3/TRBV12-4; j_call: TRBJ2-7; cdr3_nt: TGTGCCAGCACTCTTCCAGGGCGTCCCTACGAGCAGTACTTC; cdr3_aa: CASTLPGRPYEQYF
clone_size: NA; d_call: NA; v_call: TRBV20-1; j_call: TRBJ2-3; cdr3_nt: TGCAGTGCTAGCGGAATTCTCACAGATACGCAGTATTTT; cdr3_aa: CSASGILTDTQYF
clone_size: few; d_call: NA; v_call: TRBV5-1; j_call: TRBJ2-4; cdr3_nt: TGCGCCAGCAGCTTGCAAACAGATCTAGCCAAAAACATTCAGTACTTC; cdr3_aa: CASSLQTDLAKNIQYF
clone_size: many; d_call: NA; v_call: TRBV10-1; j_call: TRBJ2-1; cdr3_nt: TGCGCCAGCAGTGATGTAAGACGCGGCTACAATGAGCAGTTCTTC; cdr3_aa: CASSDVRRGYNEQFF
clone_size: NA; d_call: NA; v_call: TRBV2; j_call: TRBJ2-1; cdr3_nt: TGTGCCAGCAGTGTCTTGTCGGTTGGTGAGCAGTTCTTC; cdr3_aa: CASSVLSVGEQFF